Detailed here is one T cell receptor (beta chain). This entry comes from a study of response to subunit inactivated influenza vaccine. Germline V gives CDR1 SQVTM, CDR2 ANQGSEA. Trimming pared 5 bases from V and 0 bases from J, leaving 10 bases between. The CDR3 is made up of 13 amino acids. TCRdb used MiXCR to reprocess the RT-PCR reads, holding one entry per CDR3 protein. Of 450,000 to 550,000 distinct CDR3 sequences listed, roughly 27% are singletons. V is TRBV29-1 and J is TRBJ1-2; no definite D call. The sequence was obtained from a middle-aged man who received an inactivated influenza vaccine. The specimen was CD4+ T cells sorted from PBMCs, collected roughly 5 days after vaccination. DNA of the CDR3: TGCAGCGTTACTCCCGGGACTAACTATGGCTACACCTTC. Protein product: CSVTPGTNYGYTF.